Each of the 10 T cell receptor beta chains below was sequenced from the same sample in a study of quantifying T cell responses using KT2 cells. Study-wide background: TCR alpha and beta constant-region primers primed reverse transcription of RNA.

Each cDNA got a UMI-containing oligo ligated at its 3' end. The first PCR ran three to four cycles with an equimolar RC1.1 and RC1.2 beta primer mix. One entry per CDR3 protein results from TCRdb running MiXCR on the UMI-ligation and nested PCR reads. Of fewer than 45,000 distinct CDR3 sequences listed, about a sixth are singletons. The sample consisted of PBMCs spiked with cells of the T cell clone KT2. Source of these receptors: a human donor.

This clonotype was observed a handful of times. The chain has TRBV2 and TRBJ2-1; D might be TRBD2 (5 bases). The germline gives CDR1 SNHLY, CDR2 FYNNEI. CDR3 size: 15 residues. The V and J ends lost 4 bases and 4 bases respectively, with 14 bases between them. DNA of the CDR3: TGTGCCAGCAGTGGGGCACTAGAAGGGTACAATGAGCAGTTCTTC. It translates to CASSGALEGYNEQFF.

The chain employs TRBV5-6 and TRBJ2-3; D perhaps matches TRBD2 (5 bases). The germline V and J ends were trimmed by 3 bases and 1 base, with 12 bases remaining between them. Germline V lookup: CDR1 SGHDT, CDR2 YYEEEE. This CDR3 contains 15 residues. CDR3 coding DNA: TGTGCCAGCAGCTGGGTCGGAGCGGGCACAGATACGCAGTATTTT. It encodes CASSWVGAGTDTQYF.

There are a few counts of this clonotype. The CDR3, as DNA: TGTGCCAGCAGCTTGGGGACAGGGAACACCGGGGAGCTGTTTTTT. Translation gives CASSLGTGNTGELFF. The chain uses TRBV5-6 and TRBJ2-2; 7 positions agree with TRBD1. Germline V CDR1 and CDR2: SGHDT, YYEEEE. J gave up 1 base and V 0 bases, and 0 bases lay outside the gene matches. The CDR3 length is 15 residues.

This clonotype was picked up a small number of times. CDR3 protein: CASSLGSLQPQHF. DNA of the CDR3: TGTGCCAGCAGCTTAGGTTCTTTGCAGCCCCAGCATTTT. The chain recombines TRBV7-2 with TRBJ1-5; no reliable D call. The germline gives CDR1 SGHTA, CDR2 FQGNSA. Trimming stripped 1 base from V and 7 bases from J, with 8 bases between. The CDR3 contains 13 residues.

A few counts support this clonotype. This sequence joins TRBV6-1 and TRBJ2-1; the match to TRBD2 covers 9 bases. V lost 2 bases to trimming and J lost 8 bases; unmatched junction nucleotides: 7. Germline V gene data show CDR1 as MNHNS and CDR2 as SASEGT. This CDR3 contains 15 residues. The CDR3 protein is CASSERSSGVDEQFF. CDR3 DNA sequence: TGTGCCAGCAGTGAAAGGTCTAGCGGGGTGGATGAGCAGTTCTTC.

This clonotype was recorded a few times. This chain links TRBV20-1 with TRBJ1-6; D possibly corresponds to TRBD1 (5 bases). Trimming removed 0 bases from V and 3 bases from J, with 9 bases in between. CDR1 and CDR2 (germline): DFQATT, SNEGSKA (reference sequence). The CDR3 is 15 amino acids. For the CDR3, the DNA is TGCAGTGCTAGAGAGACAGCGCTCTATAATTCACCCCTCCACTTT. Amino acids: CSARETALYNSPLHF.

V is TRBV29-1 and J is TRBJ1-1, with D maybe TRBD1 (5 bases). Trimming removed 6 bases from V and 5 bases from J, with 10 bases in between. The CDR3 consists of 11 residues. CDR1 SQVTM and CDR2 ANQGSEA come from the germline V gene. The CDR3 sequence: CSVVRGTEAFF. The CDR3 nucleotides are TGCAGCGTGGTTAGGGGAACTGAAGCTTTCTTT.

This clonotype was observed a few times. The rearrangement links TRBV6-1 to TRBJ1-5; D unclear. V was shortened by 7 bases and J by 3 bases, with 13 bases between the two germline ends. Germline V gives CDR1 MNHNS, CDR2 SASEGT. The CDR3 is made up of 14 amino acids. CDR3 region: CASIASQTNQPQHF. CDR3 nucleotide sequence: TGTGCCAGCATAGCCAGCCAGACCAATCAGCCCCAGCATTTT.

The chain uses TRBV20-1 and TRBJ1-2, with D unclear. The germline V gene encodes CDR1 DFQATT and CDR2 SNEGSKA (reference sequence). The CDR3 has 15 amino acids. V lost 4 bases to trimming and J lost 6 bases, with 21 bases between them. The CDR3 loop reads CSAIDEPQRINGYTF. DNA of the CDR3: TGCAGTGCTATCGACGAACCCCAGCGGATCAATGGCTACACCTTC.

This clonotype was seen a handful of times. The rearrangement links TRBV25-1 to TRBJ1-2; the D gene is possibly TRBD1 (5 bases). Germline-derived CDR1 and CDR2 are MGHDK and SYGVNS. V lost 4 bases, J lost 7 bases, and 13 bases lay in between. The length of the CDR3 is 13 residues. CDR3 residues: CASSVGTEFGYTF. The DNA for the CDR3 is TGTGCCAGCAGTGTAGGGACTGAATTTGGCTACACCTTC.